This is a list of T cell receptor beta chains from one sample in a study of T cells in localized non-small cell lung cancer. Sequencing used immunoSEQ multiplex PCR; TCRdb keeps in-frame clones, though not all of them. The table lists over 40,000 clones, approximately 80% of them singletons, with approximately 17% in the top ten. Here the sequenced sample was peripheral blood mononuclear cells, taken before any cancer treatment. The receptors shown here come from a man aged 35 to 69 with stage III lung adenocarcinoma. The CDR3 runs from the conserved cysteine through the conserved F or W. A D gene is named only where the DNA matches it firmly. Expanded clones are given a class, and other clones once, few, many or no size at all.

DNA: TGTGCCAGCAGCTTGGGGAGTTTTTATTCCTATAATTCACCCCTCCACTTT; CDR3: CASSLGSFYSYNSPLHF; size: NA; V: TRBV5-6; D: NA; J: TRBJ1-6
DNA: TGTGCCAGCAGCTTATTAGCGGGTCGATCCTACAATGAGCAGTTCTTC; CDR3: CASSLLAGRSYNEQFF; size: NA; V: TRBV11-1; D: TRBD2; J: TRBJ2-1
DNA: TGTGCCAGCTCACCCCCCACTGGACAGGGTGGCACTGAAGCTTTCTTT; CDR3: CASSPPTGQGGTEAFF; size: NA; V: TRBV18; D: TRBD1; J: TRBJ1-1
DNA: TGTGCCAGCAGTTTGGCTAGTGGTTCCTACGAGCAGTACTTC; CDR3: CASSLASGSYEQYF; size: NA; V: TRBV27; D: NA; J: TRBJ2-7
DNA: TGTGCCAGCAGCCTGTTAGCGAGCGCGCCCTACGAGCAGTACTTC; CDR3: CASSLLASAPYEQYF; size: NA; V: TRBV6-5; D: NA; J: TRBJ2-7
DNA: TGCGCCAGCAGCTCACAGGGGGAAGAAACCGGGGAGCTGTTTTTT; CDR3: CASSSQGEETGELFF; size: NA; V: TRBV5-1; D: TRBD1; J: TRBJ2-2
DNA: TGCGCCAGCAGCTTGGCCGAGTCAGGGAGGAACTACGAGCAGTACTTC; CDR3: CASSLAESGRNYEQYF; size: NA; V: TRBV5-1; D: NA; J: TRBJ2-7
DNA: TGTGCCAGCAGCCCAGCGGGCCTAAAAGGAAACACCATATATTTT; CDR3: CASSPAGLKGNTIYF; size: NA; V: TRBV7-9; D: NA; J: TRBJ1-3
DNA: TGTGCCAGCAGCGTCACAGGGGTTAATTCACCCCTCTACTTT; CDR3: CASSVTGVNSPLYF; size: once; V: TRBV9; D: TRBD1; J: TRBJ1-6
DNA: TGTGCCAGCAGCACGGAAGGAGAGCAGGGGTGGTTTGTCGGCACTGAAGCTTTCTTT; CDR3: CASSTEGEQGWFVGTEAFF; size: NA; V: TRBV5-6; D: NA; J: TRBJ1-1
DNA: TGTGCCAGCACTCTAGGGGGGAGTACTGAAGCTTTCTTT; CDR3: CASTLGGSTEAFF; size: NA; V: TRBV6-6; D: NA; J: TRBJ1-1
DNA: TGTGCCAGCAGCTTAAGGGGCTCTGGAAACACCATATATTTT; CDR3: CASSLRGSGNTIYF; size: NA; V: TRBV7-2; D: NA; J: TRBJ1-3
DNA: TGCGCCAGCAGCTACAAACTTACAGGGGGCGCGGACTACAATGAGCAGTTCTTC; CDR3: CASSYKLTGGADYNEQFF; size: NA; V: TRBV5-1; D: TRBD1; J: TRBJ2-1
DNA: TGTGCCAGCAGCTTGGACGGAAATTGGCCCCAGCATTTT; CDR3: CASSLDGNWPQHF; size: NA; V: TRBV5-4; D: NA; J: TRBJ1-5
DNA: TGTGCCAGTAGTCCTGGGGTCTACGATCAGCCCCAGCATTTT; CDR3: CASSPGVYDQPQHF; size: NA; V: TRBV19; D: NA; J: TRBJ1-5
DNA: TGTGCCAGCAGCCCTGGAGTAAACTACAATGAGCAGTTCTTC; CDR3: CASSPGVNYNEQFF; size: NA; V: TRBV7-9; D: NA; J: TRBJ2-1
DNA: TGTGCCAGCAGCACAGTTCCGGGACAGGGCGGGAATGAGCAGTTCTTC; CDR3: CASSTVPGQGGNEQFF; size: NA; V: TRBV5-6; D: TRBD1; J: TRBJ2-1
DNA: TGTGCCACCGGGACGCCCGACTATGGCTACACCTTC; CDR3: CATGTPDYGYTF; size: NA; V: TRBV6-5; D: NA; J: TRBJ1-2
DNA: TGCGCCAGCAGCTTGGCGGATTACAGGAGTAGCACAGATACGCAGTATTTT; CDR3: CASSLADYRSSTDTQYF; size: once; V: TRBV5-1; D: NA; J: TRBJ2-3
DNA: TGTGCCAGTTCCGTTACGGTGGAGGGCTACACCTTC; CDR3: CASSVTVEGYTF; size: NA; V: TRBV19; D: NA; J: TRBJ1-2
DNA: TGCGCCAGCAGCTTGTTGACTAGCGGGACCAATGAGCAGTTCTTC; CDR3: CASSLLTSGTNEQFF; size: few; V: TRBV5-1; D: TRBD2; J: TRBJ2-1
DNA: TGTGCCAGCAGCCCAATTGGGAGGAACACTGAAGCTTTCTTT; CDR3: CASSPIGRNTEAFF; size: NA; V: TRBV7-9; D: NA; J: TRBJ1-1
DNA: TGCAGCGTTGAAGCCAGGAACACTGAAGCTTTCTTT; CDR3: CSVEARNTEAFF; size: few; V: TRBV29-1; D: NA; J: TRBJ1-1
DNA: TGTGCCAGTAGTCCCCAGTGGGGCGGGAGTATGGATACGCAGTATTTT; CDR3: CASSPQWGGSMDTQYF; size: NA; V: TRBV19; D: TRBD2; J: TRBJ2-3
DNA: TGCAGCGTGGCTAGCGGGGGCGGGGTAGATACGCAGTATTTT; CDR3: CSVASGGGVDTQYF; size: once; V: TRBV29-1; D: TRBD2; J: TRBJ2-3
DNA: TGTGCCAGCTCCCCGGGGACAGATCAGCCCCAGCATTTT; CDR3: CASSPGTDQPQHF; size: NA; V: TRBV18; D: TRBD1; J: TRBJ1-5
DNA: TGTGCCAGCAGCACCCGGGACGTCGGGACTAGCGGGCTGCCCACAGATACGCAGTATTTT; CDR3: CASSTRDVGTSGLPTDTQYF; size: NA; V: TRBV11-3; D: TRBD2; J: TRBJ2-3
DNA: TGTGCCAGCAGTGACTTGGGGGAGCGGAACGAGCAGTACTTC; CDR3: CASSDLGERNEQYF; size: NA; V: TRBV6-1; D: NA; J: TRBJ2-7
DNA: TGTGCCAGCAGCCCCAGGACTAGCGGGATTCCGGATACGCAGTATTTT; CDR3: CASSPRTSGIPDTQYF; size: NA; V: TRBV7-9; D: TRBD2; J: TRBJ2-3
DNA: TGCGCCAGCAGCCGTCCCGGGACAGGGGACCACGAGCAGTACTTC; CDR3: CASSRPGTGDHEQYF; size: NA; V: TRBV5-1; D: TRBD1; J: TRBJ2-7
DNA: TGTGCCAGCAGCGTTGGACAGGGCGCCGGGGAGCTGTTTTTT; CDR3: CASSVGQGAGELFF; size: NA; V: TRBV9; D: TRBD1; J: TRBJ2-2
DNA: TGCGCCAGCAGCTTGGCCGTGCTGGATCCCTACAATGAGCAGTTCTTC; CDR3: CASSLAVLDPYNEQFF; size: NA; V: TRBV5-1; D: NA; J: TRBJ2-1
DNA: TGTGCCAGCAGCTTAAATACAGGTCACTACGAGCAGTACTTC; CDR3: CASSLNTGHYEQYF; size: NA; V: TRBV5-4; D: NA; J: TRBJ2-7
DNA: TGTGCCAGCAGCTTAGAGTATGCGGGGAAAACCGGGGAGCTGTTTTTT; CDR3: CASSLEYAGKTGELFF; size: NA; V: TRBV7-2; D: NA; J: TRBJ2-2
DNA: TGTGCCAGCTCACCAATTAAGACAGGGGGGAATGAAAAACTGTTTTTT; CDR3: CASSPIKTGGNEKLFF; size: NA; V: TRBV18; D: TRBD1; J: TRBJ1-4
DNA: TGTGCCAGCAGTGCAGGACTACACCGATTCTCCTACAATGAGCAGTTCTTC; CDR3: CASSAGLHRFSYNEQFF; size: NA; V: TRBV6-1; D: NA; J: TRBJ2-1
DNA: TGTGCCAGCAGCTCGAGGAGGGCAGATACGCAGTATTTT; CDR3: CASSSRRADTQYF; size: NA; V: TRBV7-2; D: NA; J: TRBJ2-3
DNA: TGTGCCAGTAGTATCCCCGGGCTCAACTCCTACGAGCAGTACTTC; CDR3: CASSIPGLNSYEQYF; size: NA; V: TRBV19; D: NA; J: TRBJ2-7
DNA: TGTGCCAGCAGTGACTTGGGCCAGGGGGGTATTGAGCAGTTCTTC; CDR3: CASSDLGQGGIEQFF; size: NA; V: TRBV2; D: NA; J: TRBJ2-1
DNA: TGTGCCAGCAGCCTTGATTGGGGGGGCTACGAGCAGTACTTC; CDR3: CASSLDWGGYEQYF; size: NA; V: TRBV4-2; D: TRBD2; J: TRBJ2-7
DNA: TGTGCCAGCAGCCCCGGAAGCACAGATACGCAGTATTTT; CDR3: CASSPGSTDTQYF; size: NA; V: TRBV7-3; D: NA; J: TRBJ2-3
DNA: TGTGCCACCCAAGTCGGGTCGGGACAGGGGAATTCACCCCTCCACTTT; CDR3: CATQVGSGQGNSPLHF; size: NA; V: TRBV7-9; D: TRBD1; J: TRBJ1-6
DNA: TGTGCCAGCAGCTTAGCGCTAGAGGAGACCCAGTACTTC; CDR3: CASSLALEETQYF; size: NA; V: TRBV7-7; D: NA; J: TRBJ2-5
DNA: TGTGCCAGCAGCCTGGCAGGACTATTCACTGAAGCTTTCTTT; CDR3: CASSLAGLFTEAFF; size: NA; V: TRBV7-6; D: NA; J: TRBJ1-1
DNA: TGTGCCAGCAGTTACCAAACAGGGAAGAACACCGGGGAGCTGTTTTTT; CDR3: CASSYQTGKNTGELFF; size: NA; V: TRBV6-5; D: NA; J: TRBJ2-2
DNA: TGTGCCAGCAGCGCGGATTATGGCTACACCTTC; CDR3: CASSADYGYTF; size: NA; V: TRBV5-1; D: NA; J: TRBJ1-2
DNA: TGTGCCAGTAGCCACCCAGGGGGCTCGAATGGCTACACCTTC; CDR3: CASSHPGGSNGYTF; size: large; V: TRBV19; D: TRBD1; J: TRBJ1-2
DNA: TGTGCCAGCAGCGTAGATTGGGGTCCCTTGAGAAATACGCAGTATTTT; CDR3: CASSVDWGPLRNTQYF; size: NA; V: TRBV9; D: NA; J: TRBJ2-3
DNA: TGTGCCAGCAGCTTCAGCGACCGGAGGTATGAGCAGTTCTTC; CDR3: CASSFSDRRYEQFF; size: NA; V: TRBV7-2; D: NA; J: TRBJ2-1
DNA: TGTGCCACCCTGGGACTAGCGGGAGACAATGAGCAGTTCTTC; CDR3: CATLGLAGDNEQFF; size: few; V: TRBV10-3; D: TRBD2; J: TRBJ2-1
DNA: TGTGCCAGCAGCTTAGTAATCCAGCGGGGGGGCTCCTACAATGAGCAGTTCTTC; CDR3: CASSLVIQRGGSYNEQFF; size: NA; V: TRBV11-3; D: TRBD2; J: TRBJ2-1
DNA: TGTGCCAGCAGAAGCGTCGGGACGAGCTACGAGCAGTACTTC; CDR3: CASRSVGTSYEQYF; size: NA; V: TRBV6-5; D: NA; J: TRBJ2-7
DNA: TGTGCCTGGAGTGGTGGCTATAATTCACCCCTCCACTTT; CDR3: CAWSGGYNSPLHF; size: NA; V: TRBV30; D: NA; J: TRBJ1-6